The sequence of this T cell receptor beta chain was determined in a study of regulatory T cells in long-lasting Graves disease. The CDR3 is made up of 15 amino acids. In germline, CDR1 is SGHAT, CDR2 FQNNGV. Sample time point: newly diagnosed GD, antithyroid drugs for less than 3 months. Extracted RNA from PBMCs served as the source of the TCR library. In this sample, this clonotype turned up many times. One end of the junction varies from germline; a read error may be responsible. TCR beta libraries were built with iRepertoire HTBI primers and Arm-PCR of CDR3 regions. TCRdb ran MiXCR on the multiplex PCR reads and lists one entry per CDR3 protein. The sample holds a few hundred thousand distinct CDR3 sequences, 15% to 20% seen once. This sample also appeared in a second study, on T cells in Graves' hyperthyroidism and ophthalmopathy.

This sequence originates from a woman aged 30 to 39 with Graves disease. V is TRBV11-2 and J is TRBJ2-7, with 11 bases matching TRBD1. The source material was peripheral blood mononuclear cells (PBMCs), sampled at new diagnosis, from a patient treated with antithyroid drugs. The chain's CDR3 is CASSLARTGGHEQYF. The CDR3 DNA reads as TGTGCCAGCAGTTTAGCCCGGACAGGGGGCCACGAGCAGTACTTC.